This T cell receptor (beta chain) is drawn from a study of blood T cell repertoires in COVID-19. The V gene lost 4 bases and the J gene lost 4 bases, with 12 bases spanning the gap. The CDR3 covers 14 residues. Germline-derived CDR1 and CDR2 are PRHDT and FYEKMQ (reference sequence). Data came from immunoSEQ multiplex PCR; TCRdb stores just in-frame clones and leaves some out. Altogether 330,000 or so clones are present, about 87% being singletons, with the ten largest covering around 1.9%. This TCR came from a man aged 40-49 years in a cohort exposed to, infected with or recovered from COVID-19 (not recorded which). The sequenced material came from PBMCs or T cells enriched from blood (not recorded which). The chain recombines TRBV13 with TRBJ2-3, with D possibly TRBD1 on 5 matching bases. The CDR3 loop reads CASSSRDSADTQYF. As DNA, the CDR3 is TGTGCCAGCAGCTCGAGAGACAGCGCAGATACGCAGTATTTT.